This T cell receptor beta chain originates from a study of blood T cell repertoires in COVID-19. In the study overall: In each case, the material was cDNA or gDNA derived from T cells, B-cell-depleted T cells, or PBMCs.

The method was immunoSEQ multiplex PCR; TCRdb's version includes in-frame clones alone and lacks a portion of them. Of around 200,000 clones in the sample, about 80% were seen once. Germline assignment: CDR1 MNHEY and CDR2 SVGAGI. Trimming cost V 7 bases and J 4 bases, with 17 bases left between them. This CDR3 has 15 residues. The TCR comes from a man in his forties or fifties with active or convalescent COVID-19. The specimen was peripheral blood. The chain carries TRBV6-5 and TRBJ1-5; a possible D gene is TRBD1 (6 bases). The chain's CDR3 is CASTRIGQGNQPQHF. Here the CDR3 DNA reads TGTGCCAGCACCCGAATCGGCCAGGGGAATCAGCCCCAGCATTTT.